This TCR beta chain was profiled in a study of shared clonotypes between healthy human individuals. At the level of the study: Researchers drew samples from a couple of women and three men aged 18 to 49.

Those who donated were healthy HIV-negative adults, with no recent acute infections or vaccinations reported. Profiling relied on immunoSEQ multiplex PCR, and the TCRdb table lists in-frame clones only, not all of them. The sample holds approximately 2,300,000 clones, about nine tenths seen once. The junction had 13 bases not matched to a gene; V was cut back by 2 bases and J by 3 bases. From germline, CDR1 is MNHEY and CDR2 SMNVEV (reference sequence). The CDR3 is 19 amino acids. The specimen was naive CD4+ T cells from PBMCs. Subset given: CD45RA+ positively selected. This sequence joins TRBV27 and TRBJ1-6; 7 nucleotides line up with TRBD1. This receptor was identified in a man younger than 35 in good health. Some clones in this sample may be carry-over from other donors' samples. CDR3 loop: CASSLRRGRESRYNSPLHF. CDR3 DNA: TGTGCCAGCAGTTTAAGGAGGGGGCGAGAAAGCCGCTATAATTCACCCCTCCACTTT.